Each of the 16 T cell receptor beta chains below was sequenced from the same sample in a study of shared clonotypes between healthy human individuals. Sequenced by immunoSEQ multiplex PCR; TCRdb stores in-frame clones only, minus some. The sample includes 2,100,000 or so clones, roughly 95% of them seen just once. Sequencing input: naive CD4+ T cells sorted from blood. Stated subset: CD45RA+ positively selected. These receptors were collected from a man aged 18 to 29 in good health.

The chain recombines TRBV11-1 with TRBJ2-1; TRBD1 matches 8 bases. V dropped 6 bases and J dropped 6; count of bases not matched to a gene: 10. Germline assignment: CDR1 SGHAT and CDR2 FQDESV (reference sequence). There are 15 residues in the CDR3. The CDR3 reads CASRHRTGQGNEQFF. The CDR3 region has the DNA TGTGCCAGCAGGCATAGGACAGGGCAGGGCAATGAGCAGTTCTTC.

The rearrangement uses TRBV5-1 and TRBJ1-1, with 8 bases identical to TRBD1. The CDR3 spans 13 residues. V gave up 5 bases and J gave up 5 bases; unmatched junction bases: 5. Germline V gene sequence: CDR1 SGHRS, CDR2 YFSETQ. CDR3 protein: CASSIDRGTEAFF. The CDR3 DNA is TGCGCCAGCAGTATCGACAGGGGAACTGAAGCTTTCTTT.

Points on this clone: This specimen includes other DNA sequences encoding the same CDR3. CDR3 region: CASSLGEQYF. In nucleotides, the CDR3 is TGTGCCAGCAGCTTAGGCGAGCAGTACTTC. The chain uses TRBV11-2 and TRBJ2-7; D is undetermined. This CDR3 has 10 residues. V shed 1 base and J shed 6 bases, with 1 base lying between them. CDR1 SGHAT and CDR2 FQNNGV come from the germline V gene.

The chain joins TRBV5-4 to TRBJ2-5; 14 bases are shared with TRBD2. Trimming removed 4 bases from V and 0 bases from J; junction bases left unmatched: 5. This CDR3 region has 17 residues. Germline V lookup: CDR1 SGHNT, CDR2 YYREEE (reference sequence). CDR3 region: CASSPGLAGANQETQYF. The CDR3 region has the DNA TGTGCCAGCAGCCCGGGACTAGCGGGGGCGAACCAAGAGACCCAGTACTTC.

This rearrangement joins TRBV5-1 to TRBJ1-1; 8 bases agree with TRBD1. Germline assignment: CDR1 SGHRS and CDR2 YFSETQ. The V and J ends lost 4 bases and 1 base, in that order; junction bases with no gene match: 6. The CDR3 runs to 15 residues. The CDR3 DNA is TGCGCCAGCAGCCCCAGACAGGGGACGAACACTGAAGCTTTCTTT. Protein: CASSPRQGTNTEAFF.

CDR3 loop: CASSETRAEAFF. CDR3 DNA: TGTGCCAGCAGTGAGACGAGGGCTGAAGCTTTCTTT. The chain uses TRBV6-6 and TRBJ1-1; D unclear. The CDR3 length is 12 residues. Trimming took off 5 bases at V and 6 bases at J, with 10 bases between the two ends. The germline V gene encodes CDR1 MNHNY and CDR2 SVGAGI (reference sequence).

The V call is TRBV5-1, the J call TRBJ1-4; possibly TRBD1 for D (5 bases). This CDR3 spans 13 amino acids. The V gene lost 4 bases and the J gene lost 8 bases, with 12 bases spanning the gap. Germline V gene sequence: CDR1 SGHRS, CDR2 YFSETQ. CDR3 loop: CASSMGPSEKLFF. Here the CDR3 DNA reads TGCGCCAGCAGCATGGGACCGAGCGAAAAACTGTTTTTT.

The CDR3 is CASSRQRNEQFF. CDR3 nucleotide sequence: TGTGCCAGCAGCCGACAAAGAAATGAGCAGTTCTTC. The chain couples TRBV7-9 to TRBJ2-1, with no clear D. This CDR3 has 12 residues. Between the trimmed V and J ends, which lost 5 bases and 7 bases, there was a span of 9 bases. Germline lookup yields CDR1 SEHNR and CDR2 FQNEAQ (reference sequence).

This clone was picked up a small number of times. V and J are TRBV29-1 and TRBJ1-1; D unclear. The CDR3 extends over 12 amino acids. Trimming took 5 bases from V and 3 from J, leaving 10 bases between them. In germline, CDR1 is SQVTM, CDR2 ANQGSEA. CDR3 protein: CSVKDGHTEAFF. The CDR3 DNA follows: TGCAGCGTTAAGGACGGCCACACTGAAGCTTTCTTT.

This clone was observed a single time. This chain links TRBV6-5 with TRBJ2-7; a weak D match, TRBD2 (6 bases). Trimming cost V 0 bases and J 6 bases, with 18 bases left between them. The CDR3 runs to 16 residues. Germline V gives CDR1 MNHEY, CDR2 SVGAGI. CDR3 amino acids: CASSYSVIPGGGEQYF. In DNA form, the CDR3 reads TGTGCCAGCAGTTACTCGGTCATCCCCGGGGGTGGCGAGCAGTACTTC.

V is TRBV7-9 and J is TRBJ2-2; a possible D gene is TRBD1 (6 bases). This CDR3 comprises 14 residues. Germline CDR1 reads SEHNR; CDR2 reads FQNEAQ (reference sequence). V was pared by 5 bases and J by 6 bases, with 13 bases between. CDR3 bases: TGTGCCAGCAGCATAACAGGGTTTGCCGGGGAGCTGTTTTTT. As protein: CASSITGFAGELFF.

This clone appeared once. The same CDR3 also results from other DNA sequences found in this sample. The V call is TRBV30, the J call TRBJ1-1, with TRBD1 matching 8 bases. Losses at the gene ends were 5 bases for V and 2 bases for J; bases not matched to a gene: 1. The CDR3 spans 12 residues. Germline V gene sequence: CDR1 GTSNPN, CDR2 SVGIG (reference sequence). The CDR3 DNA reads as TGTGCCTGGGACAGGGGCAACACTGAAGCTTTCTTT. The encoded protein is CAWDRGNTEAFF.

Comments on this clone: The same CDR3 arises from other DNA sequences in this sample as well. V and J are TRBV10-3 and TRBJ1-1; D possibly corresponds to TRBD1 (5 bases). The ends were cut back, 9 bases at V and 1 base at J, with 6 bases in the middle. Germline loops: CDR1 ENHRY, CDR2 SYGVKD. This CDR3 has 11 amino acids. CDR3 region: CAIQGNTEAFF. The CDR3 region has the DNA TGTGCCATTCAGGGGAACACTGAAGCTTTCTTT.

The chain carries TRBV19 and TRBJ1-5; TRBD1 might be the D (6 bases). Trimming stripped 3 bases from V and 4 bases from J, with 16 bases between. Germline lookup yields CDR1 LNHDA and CDR2 SQIVND (reference sequence). The CDR3 has 16 residues. CDR3 protein: CASSIVGTGINQPQHF. In DNA, the CDR3 is TGTGCCAGTAGTATTGTAGGTACAGGGATAAATCAGCCCCAGCATTTT. The full variable domain, in which reference TRBV19 and TRBJ1-5 provide the parts outside the CDR3, is DGGITQSPKYLFRKEGQNVTLSCEQNLNHDAMYWYRQDPGQGLRLIYYSQIVNDFQKGDIAEGYSVSREKKESFPLTVTSAQKNPTAFYLCASSIVGTGINQPQHFGDGTRLSIL.

Worth noting for this clone: At the DNA level, this CDR3 is encoded by other sequences in the same sample as well. The chain recombines TRBV7-9 with TRBJ2-2, with D tentatively TRBD1 (6 bases). There are 14 residues in the CDR3. CDR1 SEHNR and CDR2 FQNEAQ come from the germline V gene (reference sequence). The V end was cut by 5 bases, the J end by 4 bases, with 11 bases between. CDR3 nucleotides: TGTGCCAGCAGCCTACAGGGCCTCACCGGGGAGCTGTTTTTT. This codes for CASSLQGLTGELFF.

V usage is TRBV11-2 and J usage is TRBJ2-1, with a possible D match to TRBD1 (6 bases). The CDR3 runs 11 residues. Deletions cut 5 bases from V and 10 bases from J, with 9 bases between. CDR1 and CDR2 (germline): SGHAT, FQNNGV. The CDR3 DNA is TGTGCCAGCAGCCTAGGACAGGAGCAGTTCTTC. This sequence encodes CASSLGQEQFF.